One sample yielded the 8 T cell receptor beta chains listed below, sequenced in a study of blood T cell repertoires in COVID-19. Profiling relied on immunoSEQ multiplex PCR, and the TCRdb table lists in-frame clones only, not all of them. The sample holds more than 300,000 clones, roughly 80% seen once. The specimen was PBMCs or T cells enriched from blood (not recorded which). These receptors originate from a woman aged 50 to 65 who had recovered from COVID-19.

The chain recombines TRBV19 with TRBJ1-1; D might be TRBD1 (5 bases). V shed 5 bases and J shed 0 bases, with 13 bases lying between them. The CDR3 consists of 15 residues. CDR1 and CDR2 (germline): LNHDA, SQIVND (reference sequence). In nucleotides, the CDR3 is TGTGCCAGTAGTCGGTCAGGGCCTCTGAACACTGAAGCTTTCTTT. This sequence encodes CASSRSGPLNTEAFF.

V and J are TRBV20-1 and TRBJ2-7; the match to TRBD2 covers 7 bases. From germline, CDR1 is DFQATT and CDR2 SNEGSKA (reference sequence). This CDR3 is 14 amino acids long. V trimming: 3 bases; J trimming: 2 bases; junction bases outside the gene matches: 7. The CDR3 DNA is TGCAGTGCTAGTCTAGCGGAATATGCCTACGAGCAGTACTTC. It codes for CSASLAEYAYEQYF.

The chain links TRBV7-8 to TRBJ1-2; the D gene is possibly TRBD1 (6 bases). Germline assignment: CDR1 SGHVS and CDR2 FQNEAQ. This CDR3 is built from 15 residues. V lost 5 bases and J 2 bases, leaving 15 bases between the germline ends. The CDR3 nucleotides are TGTGCCAGCAGCCCAGAGGACAGAGAAAACTATGGCTACACCTTC. This gives the protein CASSPEDRENYGYTF.

This clone is a singleton in its sample. CDR3 in DNA: TGTGCCAGCAGGGTGACAGGGGGCGGGGCTGGAAACACCATATATTTT. It specifies CASRVTGGGAGNTIYF. This sequence joins TRBV7-2 and TRBJ1-3; 10 bases map to TRBD1. The CDR3 is 16 amino acids. Per the germline V gene, CDR1 is SGHTA and CDR2 is FQGNSA. J gave up 2 bases and V 6 bases, and 7 bases lay outside the gene matches.

The chain employs TRBV7-9 and TRBJ1-3; the D gene is possibly TRBD1 (6 bases). The germline V gene encodes CDR1 SEHNR and CDR2 FQNEAQ (reference sequence). V was pared by 1 base and J by 7 bases, with 11 bases between. CDR3 length: 14 amino acids. The CDR3 sequence is CASSLGQGSNTIYF. CDR3 DNA sequence: TGTGCCAGCAGCTTAGGCCAGGGGTCGAACACCATATATTTT.

The chain is built from TRBV5-1 and TRBJ2-6, with 11 positions matching TRBD1. Germline V gene data show CDR1 as SGHRS and CDR2 as YFSETQ. After removal of 1 base from V and 1 base from J, the junction contained 4 bases not matched to a gene. This CDR3 contains 18 residues. In DNA, the CDR3 is TGCGCCAGCAGCTTGAATGGACAGGGGGCTTCTGGGGCCAACGTCCTGACTTTC. This encodes CASSLNGQGASGANVLTF.

The chain recombines TRBV10-1 with TRBJ2-3, with unresolved D. The CDR3 consists of 16 residues. Germline assignment: CDR1 WNHNN and CDR2 SYGVQD (reference sequence). V gave up 4 bases and J gave up 0 bases, with 14 bases separating them. The CDR3 sequence is CASSGWRDASTDTQYF. The CDR3 DNA sequence: TGCGCCAGCAGTGGGTGGAGAGACGCTAGCACAGATACGCAGTATTTT.

This clone has just a few counts. The chain employs TRBV7-2 and TRBJ1-2; D is ambiguous. Trimming pared 1 base from V and 11 bases from J, leaving 14 bases between. The CDR3 consists of 13 residues. Looked up from germline, CDR1 is SGHTA and CDR2 is FQGNSA. The CDR3 sequence: CASSLDGLQPYTF. The CDR3 bases are TGTGCCAGCAGCTTAGACGGCCTACAGCCATACACCTTC.